Each of the 23 T cell receptor beta chains below was sequenced from the same sample in a study of CD8+ T cells in alopecia areata. Extracted RNA was reverse transcribed into cDNA, the sequencing template. The method was immunoSEQ multiplex PCR; TCRdb's version includes in-frame clones alone and lacks a portion of them. The table shows 150,000 to 200,000 clones, with around 60% occurring only once. Specimen: CD4+ T cells sorted from blood, collected at week 0. Receptors originate from a human donor with alopecia areata.

In nucleotides, the CDR3 is TGTGCCAGCAGCCAAGATGGAGTCAGCCCTAACTATGGCTACACCTTC. This gives the protein CASSQDGVSPNYGYTF. V is TRBV4-2 and J is TRBJ1-2; no clear D. This CDR3 spans 16 amino acids. Germline-derived CDR1 and CDR2 are LGHNA and YNFKEQ. The V end was cut by 0 bases, the J end by 0 bases, with 11 bases between.

The rearrangement joins TRBV7-3 to TRBJ1-1, with TRBD1 matching over 8 bases. V lost 5 bases, J lost 5 bases, and 4 bases stayed unmatched. Looked up from germline, CDR1 is SGHTA and CDR2 is FQGTGA. CDR3 size: 13 residues. The CDR3 region is CASSPDRVTEAFF. CDR3 nucleotide sequence: TGTGCCAGCAGCCCGGACAGGGTAACTGAAGCTTTCTTT.

The chain recombines TRBV30 with TRBJ1-2, with D unresolved. Trimming pared 3 bases from V and 8 bases from J, leaving 10 bases between. Germline V lookup: CDR1 GTSNPN, CDR2 SVGIG (reference sequence). The CDR3 length is 11 residues. The CDR3 reads CAWSPAEGYTF. The CDR3 DNA follows: TGTGCCTGGAGCCCAGCCGAAGGCTACACCTTC. Together with reference TRBV30 and TRBJ1-2, the CDR3 gives the full variable domain: SQTIHQWPATLVQPVGSPLSLECTVEGTSNPNLYWYRQAAGRGLQLLFYSVGIGQISSEVPQNLSASRPQDRQFILSSKKLLLSDSGFYLCAWSPAEGYTFGSGTRLTVV.

The rearrangement joins TRBV6-5 to TRBJ1-6, with D unclear. Germline V lookup: CDR1 MNHEY, CDR2 SVGAGI. The CDR3 is 16 amino acids. V was pared by 0 bases and J by 8 bases, with 14 bases between. The CDR3 nucleotides read TGTGCCAGCAGTTACTCGATAGGGCCAGCGGATTCACCCCTCCACTTT. This encodes CASSYSIGPADSPLHF.

The chain combines TRBV4-1 with TRBJ1-6; D unresolved. Trimming shortened V by 8 bases and J by 13 bases, and 15 bases separated the two germline ends. Per the germline V gene, CDR1 is MGHRA and CDR2 is YSYEKL. The CDR3 is made up of 12 amino acids. CDR3 DNA: TGCGCCAGCCTAACGGGAGTTTTGCCCCTCCACTTT. Its translation is CASLTGVLPLHF.

Written as DNA, the CDR3 is TGTGCCAGTAGGCTGGACAGCAATAATTCACCCCTCCACTTT. This encodes CASRLDSNNSPLHF. The chain couples TRBV19 to TRBJ1-6; TRBD1 is a possible D gene (6 bases). CDR3 length: 14 amino acids. Germline-derived CDR1 and CDR2 are LNHDA and SQIVND (reference sequence). Between the trimmed V and J ends, which lost 6 bases and 5 bases, there was a span of 11 bases.

J is TRBJ2-1 and V is TRBV15; D not resolved. Germline assignment: CDR1 LNHNV and CDR2 YYDKDF (reference sequence). The CDR3 is 17 residues long. The ends were cut back, 0 bases at V and 3 bases at J, with 15 bases in the middle. The CDR3 DNA reads TGTGCCACCAGCAGAGACACACAAAGGACGGGCTACAATGAGCAGTTCTTC. Translation gives CATSRDTQRTGYNEQFF.

The chain has TRBV4-2 and TRBJ2-7; D is uncertain. Deletions cut 0 bases from V and 4 bases from J, with 10 bases between. Germline loops: CDR1 LGHNA, CDR2 YNFKEQ. The CDR3 length is 14 residues. DNA of the CDR3: TGTGCCAGCAGCCAAGACTTAGGGCATTACGAGCAGTACTTC. Encoded protein: CASSQDLGHYEQYF.

The chain joins TRBV27 to TRBJ1-1; D perhaps matches TRBD1 (6 bases). CDR1 is MNHEY and CDR2 is SMNVEV in the germline V gene (reference sequence). The CDR3 is 15 residues long. Trimming removed 2 bases from V and 1 base from J, with 11 bases in between. In DNA form, the CDR3 reads TGTGCCAGCAGTTTACGCCCAGGGGCGAACACTGAAGCTTTCTTT. Its translation: CASSLRPGANTEAFF.

The chain recombines TRBV19 with TRBJ1-6, with 9 bases lining up with TRBD1. Germline V CDR1 and CDR2: LNHDA, SQIVND (reference sequence). There are 14 residues in the CDR3. Unmatched junction bases numbered 8, after V lost 8 bases and J lost 9 bases. CDR3 region: CASGPQGAASPLHF. The CDR3 region has the DNA TGTGCCAGTGGTCCACAGGGGGCTGCTTCACCCCTCCACTTT.

This clone showed up just a few times. J is TRBJ2-7 and V is TRBV30; 10 bases align to TRBD2. Germline CDR1 and CDR2: GTSNPN and SVGIG (reference sequence). V lost 4 bases, J lost 7 bases, and 4 bases stayed unmatched. This CDR3 spans 12 amino acids. This CDR3 is CAWTLAGREQYF. CDR3 nucleotide sequence: TGTGCCTGGACACTAGCGGGGAGAGAGCAGTACTTC.

J is TRBJ2-6 and V is TRBV6-5, with D hard to call. Germline V gene data show CDR1 as MNHEY and CDR2 as SVGAGI. This CDR3 has 13 residues. Trimming cost V 6 bases and J 4 bases, with 7 bases left between them. The CDR3 is CASSSRGANVLTF. As DNA, the CDR3 is TGTGCCAGCAGCTCCCGGGGGGCCAACGTCCTGACTTTC.

The chain is built from TRBV5-1 and TRBJ2-7; 10 bases are shared with TRBD1. The CDR3 length is 16 residues. Trimming cost V 0 bases and J 3 bases; bases outside gene matches: 6. Per germline, CDR1 SGHRS and CDR2 YFSETQ. The CDR3 spells CASSLAGTGDFYEQYF. In nucleotides, the CDR3 is TGCGCCAGCAGCTTGGCTGGGACAGGGGACTTCTACGAGCAGTACTTC.

A few counts support this clone. V is TRBV10-3 and J is TRBJ1-6; D remains unclear. The CDR3 is 12 amino acids. Trimming left V 11 bases short and J 5 bases short, with 10 bases between. CDR1 is ENHRY and CDR2 is SYGVKD in the germline V gene. The CDR3 DNA reads TGTGCCGTGAGAGGAGATAATTCACCCCTCCACTTT. Its protein is CAVRGDNSPLHF.

The rearrangement links TRBV27 to TRBJ2-7; 9 positions match TRBD1. There are 14 residues in the CDR3. Germline values: CDR1 MNHEY, CDR2 SMNVEV (reference sequence). V lost 3 bases, J lost 4 bases, and 4 bases stayed unmatched. CDR3 sequence: CASSLGQGVYEQYF. CDR3 nucleotide sequence: TGTGCCAGCAGTTTGGGACAGGGTGTTTACGAGCAGTACTTC.

The V and J genes are TRBV25-1 and TRBJ1-1; no definite D call. V was shortened by 5 bases and J by 1 base, with 11 bases between the two germline ends. Looked up from germline, CDR1 is MGHDK and CDR2 is SYGVNS. The CDR3 is made up of 14 amino acids. The CDR3: CASSTTSSNTEAFF. DNA for the CDR3: TGTGCCAGCAGTACGACGAGTTCGAACACTGAAGCTTTCTTT.

DNA of the CDR3: TGTGCCAGCAGCCCGGGACAGGTCAATCAGCCCCAGCATTTT. This encodes CASSPGQVNQPQHF. The chain is built from TRBV6-5 and TRBJ1-5; 8 bases agree with TRBD1. The CDR3 loop spans 14 amino acids. J gave up 3 bases and V 6 bases, and 4 bases lay outside the gene matches. The germline V gene has CDR1 MNHEY and CDR2 SVGAGI.

This clone appeared a few times. This chain uses TRBV7-2 with TRBJ2-6; 7 bases fit TRBD2. The germline gives CDR1 SGHTA, CDR2 FQGNSA. Trimming removed 6 bases from V and 0 bases from J; junction bases left unmatched: 14. CDR3 size: 19 residues. Written as DNA, the CDR3 is TGTGCCAGCAGGTACCGGAGGAGCGGGACGCACTCTGGGGCCAACGTCCTGACTTTC. Translating it yields CASRYRRSGTHSGANVLTF.

Notes on this clone: Other DNA variants within this sample encode the same CDR3. The CDR3 DNA reads as TGCAGCGTGCAAGGGGATGGCTACACCTTC. It is translated as CSVQGDGYTF. The chain uses TRBV29-1 and TRBJ1-2; maybe TRBD1 (5 bases). There are 10 residues in the CDR3. Trimming stripped 6 bases from V and 6 bases from J, with 8 bases between. CDR1 SQVTM and CDR2 ANQGSEA come from the germline V gene.

This clone was counted between two and nine times. The J gene is TRBJ1-1, the V gene TRBV30; possibly TRBD1 for D (5 bases). The V end was cut by 0 bases, the J end by 6 bases, with 14 bases between. CDR1 is GTSNPN and CDR2 is SVGIG in the germline V gene (reference sequence). This CDR3 comprises 14 residues. The CDR3 sequence is CAWSVLRTGAEAFF. The CDR3 DNA reads as TGTGCCTGGAGTGTACTTAGGACGGGGGCTGAAGCTTTCTTT.

This rearrangement joins TRBV30 to TRBJ1-6, with D possibly TRBD1 on 6 matching bases. The CDR3 runs to 13 residues. CDR1 and CDR2 (germline): GTSNPN, SVGIG (reference sequence). Deletions cut 4 bases from V and 10 bases from J, with 14 bases between. CDR3 in amino acids: CAWNEGEGSPLHF. DNA of the CDR3: TGTGCCTGGAACGAGGGGGAGGGATCACCCCTCCACTTT.

This chain joins TRBV15 and TRBJ1-2, with 8 positions matching TRBD1. J gave up 8 bases and V 7 bases, and 9 bases lay outside the gene matches. The length of the CDR3 is 13 residues. Germline CDR1 is LNHNV and CDR2 is YYDKDF (reference sequence). Here the CDR3 reads CATNLDRVGGYTF. The CDR3 coding sequence is TGTGCCACCAACCTGGACAGGGTCGGCGGCTACACCTTC. Full variable domain (missing parts from reference TRBV15 and TRBJ1-2): DAMVIQNPRYQVTQFGKPVTLSCSQTLNHNVMYWYQQKSSQAPKLLFHYYDKDFNNEADTPDNFQSRRPNTSFCFLDIRSPGLGDTAMYLCATNLDRVGGYTFGSGTRLTVV.

In nucleotides, the CDR3 is TGTGCCAGTACCCTCGGGACAGGGTTTTTCAGCAATCAGCCCCAGCATTTT. Its translation is CASTLGTGFFSNQPQHF. The chain combines TRBV19 with TRBJ1-5; 9 bases match TRBD1. CDR1 and CDR2 (germline): LNHDA, SQIVND (reference sequence). The CDR3 consists of 17 residues. Trimming at V came to 7 bases and at J to 1 base, leaving 11 bases not matched to a gene.